Listed here is a single T cell receptor beta chain. The V and J ends lost 2 bases and 0 bases respectively, with 15 bases between them. Germline values: CDR1 SGHRS, CDR2 YFSETQ. The CDR3 is 17 residues long. TCRdb keeps only in-frame clones here, not all; method: immunoSEQ multiplex PCR. The sample has approximately 2.3 million clones; more than 80% are singletons. The sample originates from a study of shared clonotypes between healthy human individuals. The sequence was collected from a man younger than 35 in good health. Some clones in this sample may be carry-over from other donors' samples. The J gene is TRBJ1-3, the V gene TRBV5-1, with D possibly being TRBD1 (6 bases). Sequencing was performed on naive CD4+ T cells from PBMCs. Subset noted: CD45RA+ positively selected. The chain's CDR3 is CASSFRAGAGSGNTIYF. The CDR3 region has the DNA TGCGCCAGCAGCTTTCGAGCGGGGGCTGGCTCTGGAAACACCATATATTTT. The variable domain in full, with the rest retrieved from reference TRBV5-1 and TRBJ1-3, is KAGVTQTPRYLIKTRGQQVTLSCSPISGHRSVSWYQQTPGQGLQFLFEYFSETQRNKGNFPGRFSGRQFSNSRSEMNVSTLELGDSALYLCASSFRAGAGSGNTIYFGEGSWLTVV.